Presented here are 28 T cell receptor beta chains from one specimen sequenced in a study of control samples from healthy donors and cancer patients. Measured with immunoSEQ multiplex PCR; TCRdb has only the in-frame clones, and not every one. This sample carries approximately 49,000 clones, approximately 86% of them seen once, and the ten largest clones take about 2.7%. Sequencing used PBMCs. These receptors were taken from a woman aged 50 to 60 with lung cancer.

The rearrangement links TRBV2 to TRBJ1-6, with no clear D. Trimming shortened V by 9 bases and J by 6 bases, and 18 bases separated the two germline ends. CDR1 and CDR2 (germline): SNHLY, FYNNEI. The CDR3 runs to 15 residues. CDR3 DNA sequence: TGTGCCAGTTGGACGGACCCCACTTTTAATTCACCCCTCCACTTT. Amino acids: CASWTDPTFNSPLHF.

The chain uses TRBV5-1 and TRBJ2-2, with a weak D call TRBD1 (6 bases). The CDR3 covers 14 residues. Germline CDR1 reads SGHRS; CDR2 reads YFSETQ. Trimming took off 5 bases at V and 1 base at J, with 9 bases between the two ends. The CDR3 DNA follows: TGCGCCAGCAGTTGGGGACAGAACACCGGGGAGCTGTTTTTT. It encodes CASSWGQNTGELFF.

The chain combines TRBV10-3 with TRBJ1-2; D not certain. Germline CDR1 is ENHRY and CDR2 is SYGVKD. The CDR3 contains 15 residues. Between the trimmed V and J ends, which lost 4 bases and 0 bases, there was a span of 12 bases. CDR3 nucleotide sequence: TGTGCCATCAGTGTTCCGGGCCCGCCTAACTATGGCTACACCTTC. Its protein is CAISVPGPPNYGYTF.

CDR3 amino acids: CASSFGTAGGNTIYF. In DNA, the CDR3 is TGTGCCAGCAGCTTTGGGACTGCTGGGGGAAACACCATATATTTT. The V and J genes are TRBV7-2 and TRBJ1-3; a possible D gene is TRBD1 (5 bases). The V gene lost 3 bases and the J gene lost 4 bases, with 13 bases spanning the gap. The CDR3 has 15 residues. The germline gives CDR1 SGHTA, CDR2 FQGNSA.

By its share, this clone is medium-sized. Other DNA sequences from this sample encode an identical CDR3 as well. J is TRBJ1-2 and V is TRBV7-9; possible D gene TRBD1, 6 bases. The germline V and J ends were trimmed by 3 bases and 2 bases, with 10 bases remaining between them. This CDR3 region has 14 residues. Germline lookup yields CDR1 SEHNR and CDR2 FQNEAQ (reference sequence). CDR3 DNA: TGTGCCAGCAGCTTTGACAGGTTAAACTATGGCTACACCTTC. Translated: CASSFDRLNYGYTF.

For this clone: This specimen includes other DNA sequences encoding the same CDR3. The chain couples TRBV18 to TRBJ1-4; the D is unclear. Germline V gives CDR1 KGHSH, CDR2 LQKENI. The CDR3 spans 15 residues. The V end lost 1 base, the J end lost 0 bases, and 6 bases lay between the germline ends. The CDR3 sequence: CASSPRTATNEKLFF. Here the CDR3 DNA reads TGTGCCAGCTCACCACGAACAGCAACTAATGAAAAACTGTTTTTT.

The V call is TRBV7-6, the J call TRBJ2-2; D ambiguous. The CDR3 spans 16 residues. Trimming stripped 3 bases from V and 0 bases from J, with 11 bases between. The germline V gene encodes CDR1 SGHVS and CDR2 FNYEAQ. The CDR3 DNA reads TGTGCCAGCAGCTTCCAAGGGCCTTCGAACACCGGGGAGCTGTTTTTT. Its protein product is CASSFQGPSNTGELFF. The complete variable domain, with remaining parts taken from reference TRBV7-6 and TRBJ2-2, reads GAGVSQSPRYKVTKRGQDVALRCDPISGHVSLYWYRQALGQGPEFLTYFNYEAQQDKSGLPNDRFSAERPEGSISTLTIQRTEQRDSAMYRCASSFQGPSNTGELFFGEGSRLTVL.

CDR3 DNA: TGTGCCAGTAGCACAGGGGACGGATATGAAAAACTGTTTTTT. It yields the protein CASSTGDGYEKLFF. The chain employs TRBV19 and TRBJ1-4; 7 nucleotides line up with TRBD1. CDR3 length: 14 amino acids. Germline-derived CDR1 and CDR2 are LNHDA and SQIVND (reference sequence). The ends lost 6 bases at V and 6 bases at J; junction bases unmatched: 7.

The chain links TRBV2 to TRBJ1-2; unclear D gene. In germline, CDR1 is SNHLY, CDR2 FYNNEI. V was pared by 3 bases and J by 5 bases, with 16 bases between. The CDR3 has 15 residues. Written as DNA, the CDR3 is TGTGCCAGCAGTGATGTTTCAGGACTGAATTATGGCTACACCTTC. Protein sequence: CASSDVSGLNYGYTF.

The rearrangement joins TRBV5-4 to TRBJ2-1, with no clear D. The CDR3 spans 13 residues. Trimming stripped 2 bases from V and 2 bases from J, with 5 bases between. Germline-derived CDR1 and CDR2 are SGHNT and YYREEE (reference sequence). The DNA of the CDR3 is TGTGCCAGCAGCTTTGGGACCTACAATGAGCAGTTCTTC. The encoded protein is CASSFGTYNEQFF.

V and J are TRBV9 and TRBJ2-5; 8 bases agree with TRBD2. V was clipped by 0 bases and J by 5 bases; unmatched bases: 3. Germline V lookup: CDR1 SGDLS, CDR2 YYNGEE. This CDR3 region has 14 residues. DNA of the CDR3: TGTGCCAGCAGCGTAGCGGGGGGGCAGGAGACCCAGTACTTC. Its translation is CASSVAGGQETQYF. Full variable domain (remainder filled in from reference TRBV9 and TRBJ2-5): DSGVTQTPKHLITATGQRVTLRCSPRSGDLSVYWYQQSLDQGLQFLIQYYNGEERAKGNILERFSAQQFPDLHSELNLSSLELGDSALYFCASSVAGGQETQYFGPGTRLLVL.

The chain has TRBV9 and TRBJ2-1; TRBD2 agrees at 7 bases. This CDR3 is 13 amino acids long. The germline V gene encodes CDR1 SGDLS and CDR2 YYNGEE. V trimming: 0 bases; J trimming: 9 bases; junction bases outside the gene matches: 3. CDR3 protein: CASSVVTGGEQFF. The CDR3, as DNA: TGTGCCAGCAGCGTAGTCACGGGGGGTGAGCAGTTCTTC.

The chain recombines TRBV3-1 (or the pseudogene TRBV3-2) with TRBJ1-3; D not resolved. Trimming stripped 1 base from V and 4 bases from J, with 8 bases between. The CDR3 has 14 residues. Germline CDR1 and CDR2: LGHDT and YNNKEL (reference sequence). CDR3 residues: CASSQAGPGNTIYF. DNA for the CDR3: TGTGCCAGCAGCCAAGCCGGTCCCGGAAACACCATATATTTT.

The V and J genes are TRBV7-9 and TRBJ1-2; D remains unclear. The germline V gene has CDR1 SEHNR and CDR2 FQNEAQ (reference sequence). V gave up 5 bases and J gave up 0 bases, with 7 bases separating them. This CDR3 spans 13 amino acids. Here the CDR3 DNA reads TGTGCCAGCAGCCCGACTTCTAACTATGGCTACACCTTC. It encodes CASSPTSNYGYTF.

This clone was seen more than once but under ten times. The CDR3 is CASSERAPDTQYF. CDR3 nucleotide sequence: TGTGCCAGCAGTGAAAGGGCCCCTGATACGCAGTATTTT. The rearrangement links TRBV2 to TRBJ2-3; D call uncertain. Looked up from germline, CDR1 is SNHLY and CDR2 is FYNNEI. The CDR3 is made up of 13 amino acids. V was shortened by 2 bases and J by 6 bases, with 9 bases between the two germline ends.

V is TRBV11-3 and J is TRBJ1-3, with 7 bases that match TRBD1. The CDR3 loop spans 13 amino acids. Per the germline V gene, CDR1 is SGHNT and CDR2 is YENEEA. Trimming removed 8 bases from V and 4 bases from J; junction bases left unmatched: 5. The CDR3 bases are TGTGCCAGCGGTTTGGGACAGGGAAACACCATATATTTT. Its translation: CASGLGQGNTIYF.

The gene calls are TRBV6-2 or TRBV6-3 and TRBJ2-3, with D uncertain. This CDR3 spans 14 amino acids. CDR1 and CDR2 from the germline V gene are MNHEY and SVGEGT. Trimming removed 5 bases from V and 2 bases from J, with 11 bases in between. The CDR3 here is CASSDTRFTDTQYF. The CDR3 DNA is TGTGCCAGCAGTGACACCCGCTTCACAGATACGCAGTATTTT.

CDR3 nucleotides: TGTGCCAGCAGTTTATATGCGGGGGGGGTCGCAGATACGCAGTATTTT. Translated: CASSLYAGGVADTQYF. This chain uses TRBV27 with TRBJ2-3; 9 bases line up with TRBD2. J gave up 4 bases and V 1 base, and 6 bases lay outside the gene matches. The length of the CDR3 is 16 residues. Germline V gene lookup returns CDR1 MNHEY and CDR2 SMNVEV (reference sequence).

This chain links TRBV5-4 with TRBJ1-2; D call uncertain. This CDR3 region has 17 residues. CDR1 is SGHNT, CDR2 YYREEE, per germline (reference sequence). With 0 bases removed from V and 2 bases from J, the gap between germline ends came to 17 bases. CDR3 DNA: TGTGCCAGCAGCTTGGCCACTCGGTCCACGGGAAACTATGGCTACACCTTC. This translates into CASSLATRSTGNYGYTF.

The rearrangement joins TRBV5-1 to TRBJ2-3; maybe TRBD2 (5 bases). Trimming took off 4 bases at V and 0 bases at J, with 18 bases between the two ends. The germline V gene encodes CDR1 SGHRS and CDR2 YFSETQ. CDR3 length: 17 amino acids. DNA of the CDR3: TGCGCCAGCAGCCCGGGGTCAGGCGGTACCAGCACAGATACGCAGTATTTT. The encoded protein is CASSPGSGGTSTDTQYF.

This rearrangement joins TRBV7-9 to TRBJ2-1; tentatively, D is TRBD1 (6 bases). Trimming shortened V by 1 base and J by 0 bases, and 7 bases separated the two germline ends. This CDR3 spans 15 amino acids. Germline CDR1 SEHNR, CDR2 FQNEAQ (reference sequence). CDR3 sequence (DNA): TGTGCCAGCAGCTTAGGACAGGCCTCCTACAATGAGCAGTTCTTC. As protein: CASSLGQASYNEQFF.

This sequence joins TRBV5-4 and TRBJ1-4; 9 bases line up with TRBD1. The CDR3 covers 16 residues. Germline CDR1 SGHNT, CDR2 YYREEE (reference sequence). V trimming: 2 bases; J trimming: 8 bases; junction bases outside the gene matches: 10. CDR3 DNA sequence: TGTGCCAGCAGCTTACCGGGACAGGGAATAGGGGAAAAACTGTTTTTT. Its protein is CASSLPGQGIGEKLFF.

This clone was observed a handful of times. The chain joins TRBV9 to TRBJ2-2; D gene unclear. Germline V gene data show CDR1 as SGDLS and CDR2 as YYNGEE. This CDR3 has 14 amino acids. Trimming cost V 3 bases and J 6 bases, with 12 bases left between them. The CDR3 sequence is CASSAYLFAGELFF. CDR3 coding DNA: TGTGCCAGCAGCGCCTACCTTTTCGCCGGGGAGCTGTTTTTT.

J is TRBJ2-1 and V is TRBV10-1; D uncertain. V gave up 3 bases and J gave up 9 bases, with 12 bases separating them. Germline lookup yields CDR1 WNHNN and CDR2 SYGVQD (reference sequence). The CDR3 length is 13 residues. CDR3 residues: CASSDGSWSEQFF. CDR3 nucleotides: TGCGCCAGCAGTGATGGGTCGTGGAGTGAGCAGTTCTTC.

This clone turned up a few times. The rearrangement joins TRBV7-8 to TRBJ1-6; 9 positions agree with TRBD1. Germline V lookup: CDR1 SGHVS, CDR2 FQNEAQ. The trim removed 4 bases at V and 11 bases at J, leaving 12 bases unmatched. This CDR3 is 16 amino acids long. The CDR3 nucleotides are TGTGCCAGCAGCTATTCCATACAGGGGGCGACGACACCCCTCCACTTT. Translation gives CASSYSIQGATTPLHF.

The rearrangement links TRBV5-1 to TRBJ2-5; D is uncertain. Looked up from germline, CDR1 is SGHRS and CDR2 is YFSETQ. CDR3 length: 12 residues. Trimming removed 1 base at V and 5 bases at J, with 6 bases between. The CDR3 reads CASSLTMETQYF. The CDR3, as DNA: TGCGCCAGCAGCTTGACAATGGAGACCCAGTACTTC.

The chain combines TRBV29-1 with TRBJ2-2, with D hard to call. The germline V gene has CDR1 SQVTM and CDR2 ANQGSEA. The ends were cut back, 1 base at V and 3 bases at J, with 15 bases in the middle. The CDR3 is 16 residues long. The CDR3 spells CSVEVASSSYTGELFF. Written as DNA, the CDR3 is TGCAGCGTTGAAGTGGCCTCTTCTTCCTACACCGGGGAGCTGTTTTTT.

The chain couples TRBV5-5 to TRBJ1-2; D is perhaps TRBD1 (6 bases). The CDR3 is 14 amino acids. Trimming removed 4 bases at V and 7 bases at J, with 17 bases between. CDR1 and CDR2 from the germline V gene are SGHKS and YYEKEE (reference sequence). The CDR3 sequence is CASSPAGQMTGYTF. The CDR3 nucleotides are TGTGCCAGCAGCCCGGCGGGACAAATGACTGGCTACACCTTC.